The 12 T cell receptor beta chains reported below all come from one sample, sequenced in a study of shared clonotypes between healthy human individuals. TCRdb's copy holds only in-frame clones and misses some; the assay was immunoSEQ multiplex PCR. The table has approximately 700,000 clones, about three quarters seen once; the top ten hold roughly 1.9%. Sequencing was done on a sample of memory CD4+ T cells sorted from blood. The subset here: CD45RA-negative fraction. The receptor source for this set is a woman in her 30s in good health.

Turning to this clone: The same CDR3 can be traced to other DNA sequences in this sample. The J gene is TRBJ1-2, the V gene TRBV10-3; D unclear. V was pared by 0 bases and J by 2 bases, with 10 bases between. There are 15 residues in the CDR3. Germline CDR1 reads ENHRY; CDR2 reads SYGVKD. The CDR3 sequence: CAISESSQNNYGYTF. DNA of the CDR3: TGTGCCATCAGTGAGTCTTCCCAAAACAACTATGGCTACACCTTC.

V and J are TRBV28 and TRBJ2-1; a weak D match, TRBD1 (5 bases). The length of the CDR3 is 17 residues. Trimming cost V 6 bases and J 1 base, with 19 bases left between them. Per the germline V gene, CDR1 is MDHEN and CDR2 is SYDVKM. Here the CDR3 DNA reads TGTGCCAGCAGCCCCCCCGTGACAGAGTGGTCCTACAATGAGCAGTTCTTC. Translating gives CASSPPVTEWSYNEQFF.

The chain couples TRBV5-8 to TRBJ2-3; possibly TRBD1 or TRBD2 for D (5 bases each). The V gene lost 4 bases and the J gene lost 0 bases, with 12 bases spanning the gap. The CDR3 has 15 residues. The V gene's germline CDR1 is SGHTS and CDR2 YDEGEE. The CDR3 loop reads CASSPGTDSTDTQYF. CDR3 DNA: TGTGCCAGCAGCCCCGGGACCGACAGCACAGATACGCAGTATTTT.

The CDR3 region is CASSIRDNNYGYTF. CDR3 DNA: TGTGCCAGTAGTATCCGGGACAATAACTATGGCTACACCTTC. The chain recombines TRBV19 with TRBJ1-2, with TRBD1 as a possible D gene (6 bases). The CDR3 runs to 14 residues. CDR1 LNHDA and CDR2 SQIVND come from the germline V gene (reference sequence). Trimming removed 3 bases at V and 1 base at J, with 9 bases between.

This chain uses TRBV4-1 with TRBJ2-7; D not resolved. The CDR3 covers 13 residues. V was clipped by 0 bases and J by 9 bases, with 12 bases between them. Per germline, CDR1 MGHRA and CDR2 YSYEKL. The CDR3 reads CASSQENRRRQYF. The CDR3 coding sequence is TGCGCCAGCAGCCAAGAGAACCGGAGAAGGCAGTACTTC.

The chain employs TRBV11-2 and TRBJ2-3, with D possibly TRBD1 on 6 matching bases. V was cut by 0 bases and J by 3 bases, with 13 bases left in between. Germline lookup yields CDR1 SGHAT and CDR2 FQNNGV. This CDR3 has 16 amino acids. The CDR3 DNA sequence: TGTGCCAGCAGCTTAGATCAGGGGACACCTACAGATACGCAGTATTTT. It translates to CASSLDQGTPTDTQYF.

The chain joins TRBV25-1 to TRBJ1-5, with 9 nucleotides matching TRBD1. V lost 1 base and J lost 5; bases outside the gene matches: 6. Germline values: CDR1 MGHDK, CDR2 SYGVNS. The CDR3 contains 16 residues. This CDR3 is CASSESGQGSHQPQHF. In nucleotides, the CDR3 is TGTGCCAGCAGTGAATCGGGACAGGGCTCTCATCAGCCCCAGCATTTT.

The chain joins TRBV5-1 to TRBJ1-5; D call uncertain. V lost 7 bases to trimming and J lost 5 bases, with 13 bases between them. CDR3 size: 13 residues. Germline CDR1 SGHRS, CDR2 YFSETQ. The DNA of the CDR3 is TGCGCCAGCCGGGCGACTCCCGATCAGCCCCAGCATTTT. Its translation is CASRATPDQPQHF.

The sample holds many counts of this clone. This chain uses TRBV4-2 with TRBJ2-7; the D is unclear. V was trimmed by 0 bases and J by 3 bases, leaving 6 bases between them. Germline lookup yields CDR1 LGHNA and CDR2 YNFKEQ. This CDR3 contains 13 residues. The CDR3: CASSQEFNYEQYF. The CDR3 DNA follows: TGTGCCAGCAGCCAAGAGTTTAACTACGAGCAGTACTTC.

V usage is TRBV25-1 and J usage is TRBJ2-7, with 7 bases that match TRBD1. The CDR3 is 12 residues long. Germline loops: CDR1 MGHDK, CDR2 SYGVNS. With 7 bases clipped from V and 4 bases from J, the junction kept 4 bases outside the gene matches. The CDR3 coding sequence is TGTGCCAGCACGGGACAGACGTACGAGCAGTACTTC. Its protein product is CASTGQTYEQYF.

This clone was picked up a small number of times. This sample also contains other DNA sequences that code for the same CDR3. In DNA form, the CDR3 reads TGTGCCAGCAGCCCAGGGCCTCTGAACACTGAAGCTTTCTTT. It encodes CASSPGPLNTEAFF. The rearrangement uses TRBV7-9 and TRBJ1-1; tentatively, D is TRBD1 (5 bases). CDR3 length: 14 amino acids. V was pared by 5 bases and J by 0 bases, with 10 bases between. Germline lookup yields CDR1 SEHNR and CDR2 FQNEAQ (reference sequence).

The V and J genes are TRBV6-1 and TRBJ2-3; 7 bases align to TRBD2. The CDR3 has 15 amino acids. Germline V gene sequence: CDR1 MNHNS, CDR2 SASEGT. V gave up 4 bases and J gave up 1 base; unmatched junction bases: 5. Here the CDR3 DNA reads TGTGCCAGCAGTGCGGGACTACTAGGCACAGATACGCAGTATTTT. Translating it yields CASSAGLLGTDTQYF.